This T cell receptor beta chain stems from a study of shared clonotypes between healthy human individuals. Broader study findings: Only blood underwent sampling, and tissue repertoires likely differ.

Genomic DNA for unsorted samples was obtained from tens of millions of PBMCs. PBMC DNA, left unsorted, was sequenced on ten immunoSEQ deep assay plates. Generated by immunoSEQ multiplex PCR, the TCRdb table keeps only in-frame clones and is missing some. This sample has about 460,000 clones; roughly 80% occur once, and the top ten carry approximately 12%. Comments on this clone: Its antigen is as yet unknown.

The sequencing input was PBMCs. The TCR sequence derives from a woman aged 40 to 49 in good health. Some clones in this sample may be carry-over from other donors' samples.

The CDR3: CASSRAKNIQYF. The CDR3 region has the DNA TGTGCCAGCAGCCGCGCCAAAAACATTCAGTACTTC. This chain links TRBV28 with TRBJ2-4; D call uncertain. Germline V gene lookup returns CDR1 MDHEN and CDR2 SYDVKM. The CDR3 has 12 amino acids. Deletions cut 6 bases from V and 1 base from J, with 4 bases between.